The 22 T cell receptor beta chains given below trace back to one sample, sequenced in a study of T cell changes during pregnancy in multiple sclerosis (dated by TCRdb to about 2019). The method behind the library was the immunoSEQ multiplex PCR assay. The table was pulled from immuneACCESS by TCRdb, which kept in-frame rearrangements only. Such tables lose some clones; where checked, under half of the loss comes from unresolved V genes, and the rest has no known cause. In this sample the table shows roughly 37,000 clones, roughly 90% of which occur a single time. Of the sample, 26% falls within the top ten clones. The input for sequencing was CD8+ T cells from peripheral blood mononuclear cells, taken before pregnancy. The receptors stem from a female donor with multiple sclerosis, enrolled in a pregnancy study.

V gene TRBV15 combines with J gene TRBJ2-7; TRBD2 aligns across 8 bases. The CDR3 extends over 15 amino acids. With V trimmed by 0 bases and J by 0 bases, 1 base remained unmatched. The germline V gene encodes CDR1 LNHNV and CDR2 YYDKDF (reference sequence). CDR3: CATSRELADSYEQYF. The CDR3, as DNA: TGTGCCACCAGCAGAGAACTAGCGGACTCCTACGAGCAGTACTTC.

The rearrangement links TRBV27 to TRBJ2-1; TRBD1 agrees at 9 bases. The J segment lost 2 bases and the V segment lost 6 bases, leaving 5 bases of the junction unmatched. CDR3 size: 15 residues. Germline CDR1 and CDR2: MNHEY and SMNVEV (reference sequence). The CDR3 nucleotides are TGTGCCAGCAGCCCCGGGACAGGGCCCTACAATGAGCAGTTCTTC. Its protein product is CASSPGTGPYNEQFF.

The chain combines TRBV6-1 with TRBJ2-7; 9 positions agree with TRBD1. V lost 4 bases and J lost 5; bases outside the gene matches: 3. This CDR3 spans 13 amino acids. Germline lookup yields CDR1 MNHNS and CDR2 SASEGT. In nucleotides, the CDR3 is TGTGCCAGCAGTGTCGGACAGGGGAACGAGCAGTACTTC. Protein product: CASSVGQGNEQYF.

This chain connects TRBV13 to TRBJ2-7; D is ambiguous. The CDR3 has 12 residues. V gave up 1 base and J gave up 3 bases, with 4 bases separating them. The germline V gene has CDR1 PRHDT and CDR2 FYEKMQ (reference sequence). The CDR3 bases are TGTGCCAGCAGCTTAGCCCGCTACGAGCAGTACTTC. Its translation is CASSLARYEQYF.

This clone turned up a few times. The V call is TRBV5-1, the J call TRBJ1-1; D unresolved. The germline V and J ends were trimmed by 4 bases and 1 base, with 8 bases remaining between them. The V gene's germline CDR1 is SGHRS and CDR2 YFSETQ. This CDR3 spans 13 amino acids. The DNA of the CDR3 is TGCGCCAGCAGCGGAGGACGGAACACTGAAGCTTTCTTT. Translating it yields CASSGGRNTEAFF.

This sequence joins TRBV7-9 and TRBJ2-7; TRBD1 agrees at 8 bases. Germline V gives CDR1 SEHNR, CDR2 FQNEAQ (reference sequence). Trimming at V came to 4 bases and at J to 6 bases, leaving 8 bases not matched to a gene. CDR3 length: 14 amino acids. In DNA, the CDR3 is TGTGCCAGCAGCTCAGGACAGGGAAACGGCGAGCAGTACTTC. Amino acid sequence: CASSSGQGNGEQYF.

The CDR3 spells CASSEEMSTSEQYF. The CDR3 nucleotides read TGTGCCAGCAGTGAAGAGATGTCTACCTCAGAGCAGTACTTC. This chain joins TRBV6-1 and TRBJ2-7; D ambiguous. The V end lost 1 base, the J end lost 7 bases, and 14 bases lay between the germline ends. CDR1 and CDR2 (germline): MNHNS, SASEGT. The CDR3 runs 14 residues.

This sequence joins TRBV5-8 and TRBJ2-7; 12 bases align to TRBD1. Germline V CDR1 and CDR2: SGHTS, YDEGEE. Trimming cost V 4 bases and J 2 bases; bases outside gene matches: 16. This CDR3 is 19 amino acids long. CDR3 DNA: TGTGCCAGCAGCATCACCCCCGGGACAGGGGGCGTAACGGCCTACGAGCAGTACTTC. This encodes CASSITPGTGGVTAYEQYF.

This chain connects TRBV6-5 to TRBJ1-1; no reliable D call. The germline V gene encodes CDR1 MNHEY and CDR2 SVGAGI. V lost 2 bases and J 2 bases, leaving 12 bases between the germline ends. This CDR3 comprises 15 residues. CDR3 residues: CASSYHGELNTEAFF. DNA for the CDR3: TGTGCCAGCAGTTACCACGGCGAACTAAACACTGAAGCTTTCTTT.

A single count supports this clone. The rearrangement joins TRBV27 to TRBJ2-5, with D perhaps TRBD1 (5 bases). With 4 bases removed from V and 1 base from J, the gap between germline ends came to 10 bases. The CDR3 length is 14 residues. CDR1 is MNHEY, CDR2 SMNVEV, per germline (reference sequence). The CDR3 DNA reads TGTGCCAGCAGTTCCCAAGACAGCCAAGAGACCCAGTACTTC. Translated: CASSSQDSQETQYF.

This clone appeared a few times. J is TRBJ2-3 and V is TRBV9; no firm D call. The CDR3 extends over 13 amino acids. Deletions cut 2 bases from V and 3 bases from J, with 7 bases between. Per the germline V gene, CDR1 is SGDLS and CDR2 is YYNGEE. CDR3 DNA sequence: TGTGCCAGCAGCGTTGGGCTGACAGATACGCAGTATTTT. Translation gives CASSVGLTDTQYF.

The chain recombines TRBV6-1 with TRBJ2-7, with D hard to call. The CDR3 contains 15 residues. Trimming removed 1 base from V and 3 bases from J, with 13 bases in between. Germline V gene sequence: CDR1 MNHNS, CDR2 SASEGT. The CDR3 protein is CASSEGYSSSYEQYF. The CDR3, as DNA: TGTGCCAGCAGTGAAGGGTACAGCTCAAGCTACGAGCAGTACTTC.

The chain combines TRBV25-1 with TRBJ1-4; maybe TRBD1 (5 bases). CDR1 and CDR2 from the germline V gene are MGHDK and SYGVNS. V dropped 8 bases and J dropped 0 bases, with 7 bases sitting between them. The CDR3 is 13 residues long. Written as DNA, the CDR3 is TGTGCCAGCGAAGGGGCAACTAATGAAAAACTGTTTTTT. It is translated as CASEGATNEKLFF.

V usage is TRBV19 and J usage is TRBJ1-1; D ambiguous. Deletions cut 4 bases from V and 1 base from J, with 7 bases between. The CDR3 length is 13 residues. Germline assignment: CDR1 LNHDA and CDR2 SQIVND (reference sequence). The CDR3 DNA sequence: TGTGCCAGTAGTACACGGGAGAACACTGAAGCTTTCTTT. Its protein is CASSTRENTEAFF.

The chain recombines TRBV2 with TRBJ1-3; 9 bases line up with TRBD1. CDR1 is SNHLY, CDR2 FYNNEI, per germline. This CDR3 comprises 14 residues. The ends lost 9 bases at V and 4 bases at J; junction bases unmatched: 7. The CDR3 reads CASPGQGKGNTIYF. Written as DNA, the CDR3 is TGTGCCAGTCCAGGACAGGGGAAAGGAAACACCATATATTTT.

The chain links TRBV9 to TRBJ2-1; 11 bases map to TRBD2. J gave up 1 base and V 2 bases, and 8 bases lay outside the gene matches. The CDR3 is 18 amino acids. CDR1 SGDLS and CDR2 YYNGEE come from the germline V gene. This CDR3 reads CASSVPSGGTRSYNEQFF. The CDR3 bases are TGTGCCAGCAGCGTCCCTAGCGGGGGGACCCGATCCTACAATGAGCAGTTCTTC.

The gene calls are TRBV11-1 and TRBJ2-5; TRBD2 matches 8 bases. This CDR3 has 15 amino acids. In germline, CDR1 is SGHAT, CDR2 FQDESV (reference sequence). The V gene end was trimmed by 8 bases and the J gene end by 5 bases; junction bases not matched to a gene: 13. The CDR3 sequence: CASGRRAGDLETQYF. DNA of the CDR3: TGTGCCAGCGGCCGGAGAGCGGGGGATTTGGAGACCCAGTACTTC.

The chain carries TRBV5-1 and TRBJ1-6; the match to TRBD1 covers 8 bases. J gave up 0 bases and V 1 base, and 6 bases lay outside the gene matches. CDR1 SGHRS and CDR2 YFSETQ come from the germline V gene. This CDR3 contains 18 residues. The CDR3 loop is CASSLRGDRSSYNSPLHF. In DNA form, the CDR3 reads TGCGCCAGCAGCTTGCGGGGGGACAGGAGCTCCTATAATTCACCCCTCCACTTT.

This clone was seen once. CDR3 sequence: CASSLRGSDEQFF. The CDR3 DNA follows: TGTGCCAGCAGCTTAAGGGGGAGCGATGAGCAGTTCTTC. V and J are TRBV7-6 and TRBJ2-1; perhaps TRBD1 as D (6 bases). Trimming left V 2 bases short and J 8 bases short, with 10 bases between. Germline-derived CDR1 and CDR2 are SGHVS and FNYEAQ. The CDR3 length is 13 residues.

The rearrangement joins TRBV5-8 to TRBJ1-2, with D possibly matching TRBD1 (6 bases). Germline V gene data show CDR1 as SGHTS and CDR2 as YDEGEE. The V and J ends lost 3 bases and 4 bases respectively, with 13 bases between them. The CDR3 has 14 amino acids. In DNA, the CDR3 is TGTGCCAGCAGCTGGGGGGGCCCCTCCTATGGCTACACCTTC. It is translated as CASSWGGPSYGYTF. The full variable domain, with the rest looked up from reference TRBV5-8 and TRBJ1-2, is EAGVTQSPTHLIKTRGQQATLRCSPISGHTSVYWYQQALGLGLQFLLWYDEGEERNRGNFPPRFSGRQFPNYSSELNVNALELEDSALYLCASSWGGPSYGYTFGSGTRLTVV.

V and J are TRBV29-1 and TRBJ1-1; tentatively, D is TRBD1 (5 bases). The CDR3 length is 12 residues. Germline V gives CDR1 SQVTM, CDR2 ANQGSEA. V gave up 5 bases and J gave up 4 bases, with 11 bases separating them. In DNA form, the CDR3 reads TGCAGCGTTCCGGGGGGTGGCACTGAAGCTTTCTTT. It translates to CSVPGGGTEAFF.

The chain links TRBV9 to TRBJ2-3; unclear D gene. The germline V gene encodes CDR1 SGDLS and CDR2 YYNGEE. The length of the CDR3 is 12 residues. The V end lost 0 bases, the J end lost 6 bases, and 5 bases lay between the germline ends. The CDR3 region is CASSVGSDTQYF. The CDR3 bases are TGTGCCAGCAGCGTAGGGAGCGATACGCAGTATTTT.